The sequence of this TCR beta chain was determined in a study of PD-1 blockade in classical Hodgkin lymphoma. About the research overall: Each patient was given nivolumab 3 mg/kg through a vein every 2 weeks.

This CDR3 has 15 amino acids. Germline assignment: CDR1 SGHDN and CDR2 FVKESK. Trimming shortened V by 1 base and J by 5 bases, and 13 bases separated the two germline ends. In regard to this clone: Its antigen is still unknown.

Generated by immunoSEQ multiplex PCR, the TCRdb table keeps only in-frame clones and is missing some. The table lists 6,500 to 8,500 clones, approximately 86% of them singletons, with around two fifths in the top ten. Study results and limitations: Whereas CD4+ TCR diversity had risen significantly by C4D1, CD8+ TCR diversity had not.

This sample's time point: cycle 4 day 1 (C4D1), after about 6 weeks of nivolumab. Patients all relapsed after autologous stem cell transplantation, and there was variation in brentuximab vedotin exposure. The chain recombines TRBV14 with TRBJ2-3; D may be TRBD1 or TRBD2 (5 bases each). Here the sequenced sample was peripheral blood mononuclear cells (PBMCs), taken before the fourth cycle of nivolumab. The sequence derives from a human donor with classical Hodgkin lymphoma. CDR3 nucleotide sequence: TGTGCCAGCAGCCAAGGGCCGGGTGGGGGAGATACGCAGTATTTT. Translated: CASSQGPGGGDTQYF.